The rows below give T cell receptor beta chains drawn from one sample of a study of shared clonotypes between healthy human individuals. Measured with immunoSEQ multiplex PCR; TCRdb has only the in-frame clones, and not every one. The sample carries about 500,000 clones, roughly three quarters recorded once. The specimen was PBMCs. These TCRs come from a woman aged 40 to 50 in good health. Some clones in this sample may be carry-over from other donors' samples. Both conserved end residues are part of each CDR3. A D gene is named only where the DNA matches it firmly. Clone size is given for some rows only: seen once, a few or many times, or a class if the clone is expanded.

D	V	size	J	DNA	CDR3
TRBD2	TRBV5-1	once	TRBJ2-7	TGCGCCAGCAGCTTGGGCGGGGGACTAGCGGGAGTCGAGCAGTACTTC	CASSLGGGLAGVEQYF
TRBD2	TRBV5-1	-	TRBJ2-7	TGCGCCAGCAGCGAGACTAGCGGGAGCAGGGAGCAGTACTTC	CASSETSGSREQYF
-	TRBV7-9	-	TRBJ2-7	TGTGCCAGCAGCTCCTCATCCGGGACGTGGGAGCAGTACTTC	CASSSSSGTWEQYF
-	TRBV4-3	-	TRBJ2-1	TGCGCCAGCAGCCAAGACTGGATTCAAGAAGACTACAATGAGCAGTTCTTC	CASSQDWIQEDYNEQFF
-	TRBV7-6	-	TRBJ2-1	TGTGCCAGCAGCTTAGCGGACGGATCCTACAATGAGCAGTTCTTC	CASSLADGSYNEQFF
TRBD2	TRBV5-1	-	TRBJ2-7	TGCGCCAGCAGCTTGTCGGGACTAGCTGCCTCGGCTTCTTACGAGCAGTACTTC	CASSLSGLAASASYEQYF
-	TRBV7-9	-	TRBJ1-4	TGTGCCAGCAGCTTACTGGCCTCAACTAATGAAAAACTGTTTTTT	CASSLLASTNEKLFF
-	TRBV19	few	TRBJ1-3	TGTGCCAGTAGCCCCGCCTGGGGGGGCTCTGGAAACACCATATATTTT	CASSPAWGGSGNTIYF
TRBD1	TRBV5-5	-	TRBJ2-7	TGTGCCAGCAGTGAAGGACAGGGGGCCGCCTACGAGCAGTACTTC	CASSEGQGAAYEQYF
-	TRBV29-1	-	TRBJ2-3	TGCAGCGTTGCCCCCGGGCCCACAGATACGCAGTATTTT	CSVAPGPTDTQYF
TRBD1	TRBV7-7	few	TRBJ2-5	TGTGCTAGCAGCTTAAGGACAGGGGGCCAAGAGACCCAGTACTTC	CASSLRTGGQETQYF
TRBD1	TRBV6-5	-	TRBJ1-6	TGTGCCACAAGGGACAGAAATTCGCCCCTCCACTTT	CATRDRNSPLHF
TRBD1	TRBV28	once	TRBJ1-1	TGTGCCAGCAGTCCACCGGGGGGGACAGGGGGTTCAGCTTTCTTT	CASSPPGGTGGSAFF
TRBD1	TRBV11-1	once	TRBJ2-1	TGTGCCAGCAGCTTGGGGACGGGGACAGGGGTCTACAATGAGCAGTTCTTC	CASSLGTGTGVYNEQFF
-	TRBV30	-	TRBJ2-7	TGTGCCTGGCAGGGAGCTTACGAGCAGTACTTC	CAWQGAYEQYF
-	TRBV19	-	TRBJ2-7	TGTGCCAGTAGTAAAATCAGTGCCAGCTCCTACGAGCAGTACTTC	CASSKISASSYEQYF
-	TRBV28	-	TRBJ1-5	TGTGCCAGCAGTTCGGGAGGGGGGGATGGCAATCAGCCCCAGCATTTT	CASSSGGGDGNQPQHF
TRBD1	TRBV18	-	TRBJ1-3	TGTGCCAGCTCACCGGGGACAGCCATCTCTGGAAACACCATATATTTT	CASSPGTAISGNTIYF
TRBD2	TRBV27	-	TRBJ2-3	TGTGCCAGCAGTTTATCGAGCGGGAGGGCCAGGGATACGCAGTATTTT	CASSLSSGRARDTQYF
-	TRBV18	once	TRBJ2-3	TGTGCCAGCTCACCATTGCAGGGCGGGTACACAGATACGCAGTATTTT	CASSPLQGGYTDTQYF
-	TRBV5-1	-	TRBJ1-3	TGCGCCAGCAGCTTGGACGGTGACTCTGGAAACACCATATATTTT	CASSLDGDSGNTIYF
TRBD2	TRBV28	many	TRBJ2-7	TGTGCCAGCAGTGACCTTAGCGGGGCCCGGAGGGAGCAGTACTTC	CASSDLSGARREQYF
TRBD1	TRBV6-6	-	TRBJ1-1	TGTGCCAGCAGTTACCGCGGGACAGTAGAAGCTTTCTTT	CASSYRGTVEAFF
TRBD2	TRBV5-1	-	TRBJ2-1	TGCGCCAGCAGCTTAAAAAAGCGGGAGTACAATGAGCAGTTCTTC	CASSLKKREYNEQFF
-	TRBV19	-	TRBJ2-7	TGTGCCAGTAGTATGGGCCAGCATACTTACGAGCAGTACTTC	CASSMGQHTYEQYF
-	TRBV19	once	TRBJ2-7	TGTGCCAGTAGCGGAGGACACTACGAGCAGTACTTC	CASSGGHYEQYF
TRBD1	TRBV5-1	-	TRBJ1-3	TGCGCCAGCAGCCAGACAGGGGGTTCTGGAAACACCATATATTTT	CASSQTGGSGNTIYF
TRBD1	TRBV6-6	-	TRBJ2-5	TGTGCCGCAGGACAGGGCCGAACCGTCTACCAAGAGACCCAGTACTTC	CAAGQGRTVYQETQYF
-	TRBV19	-	TRBJ2-7	TGTGCCAGTAGTACCGGAGACTACGAGCAGTACTTC	CASSTGDYEQYF
-	TRBV10-1	-	TRBJ2-7	TGCGCCAGCAGTGAGTCGAGTAGCGGCCAACTCTACGAGCAGTACTTC	CASSESSSGQLYEQYF
-	TRBV28	-	TRBJ2-7	TGTGCCAGCAGTTCCCCCCCTAGGGCCACCAAAAACTCCTACGAGCAGTACTTC	CASSSPPRATKNSYEQYF
-	TRBV18	-	TRBJ1-5	TGTGCCAGCTCGCCAACTAGAAATCAGCCCCAGCATTTT	CASSPTRNQPQHF
TRBD2	TRBV5-1	-	TRBJ2-3	TGCGCCAGCAGCTTGGGACTAGCGGGAGCAGATACGCAGTATTTT	CASSLGLAGADTQYF
-	TRBV9	-	TRBJ2-1	TGTGCCAGCAGCGTAGAATTGGGCTCCTACAATGAGCAGTTCTTC	CASSVELGSYNEQFF
-	TRBV6-5	-	TRBJ2-6	TGTGCCAGCACCCCAGGGGATTTTGGGGCCAACGTCCTGACTTTC	CASTPGDFGANVLTF
-	TRBV6-6	-	TRBJ2-7	TGTGCCAGCACTCAGGGAACCCCTGCCTACGAGCAGTACTTC	CASTQGTPAYEQYF
-	TRBV6-1	-	TRBJ2-7	TGTGCCAGCAATAAGGGAAGGTACTCCTCCTACGAGCAGTACTTC	CASNKGRYSSYEQYF
-	TRBV28	-	TRBJ1-2	TGTGCCAGCAGTTTGGGGCAAGATACCTATGGCTACACCTTC	CASSLGQDTYGYTF
-	TRBV4-3	many	TRBJ2-3	TGCGCCAGCAGCCAAGATACCTCACGAAATACGCAGTATTTT	CASSQDTSRNTQYF
-	TRBV5-1	-	TRBJ2-3	TGCGCCAGCAGCTTGTCGACCGACGCAGATACGCAGTATTTT	CASSLSTDADTQYF
-	TRBV1	-	TRBJ1-1	TGCACCAGCAGCCGCCGGATGTCCAGGGGTGACACTGAAGCTTTCTTT	CTSSRRMSRGDTEAFF
-	TRBV7-9	-	TRBJ1-1	TGTGCCAGCAGAGACCCGGGACTGGGGATGAACACTGAAGCTTTCTTT	CASRDPGLGMNTEAFF
TRBD2	TRBV11-3	-	TRBJ2-3	TGTGCCAGCAGCCTCGGACTAGCGGGAGTGGATACGCAGTATTTT	CASSLGLAGVDTQYF
TRBD2	TRBV9	many	TRBJ2-2	TGTGCCAGCAGCGTAGGGACTAGCGACACCGGGGAGCTGTTTTTT	CASSVGTSDTGELFF
-	TRBV7-8	-	TRBJ1-2	TGTGCCAGCAGTGAAGAAATTAACTATGGCTACACCTTC	CASSEEINYGYTF
-	TRBV7-7	-	TRBJ2-3	TGTGCCAGCAGCTTAGTGGGGGGCACAGATACGCAGTATTTT	CASSLVGGTDTQYF
-	TRBV11-2	-	TRBJ2-1	TGTGCCAGCAGCCGGGGGTATGTGAATGAGCAGTTCTTC	CASSRGYVNEQFF